This TCR beta chain came from a study of OX40 agonist ivuxolimab in advanced cancers. Study results and caveats: Doses of 0.1 to 3.0 mg/kg were accompanied by clonal expansion of CD4+ and CD8+ blood T cells by week 6.

Patients were ineligible given autoimmune disease history or systemic immunosuppression. The study sampled blood at baseline, cycle 4 day 1, and cycle 7 day 1. CDR3 length: 14 residues. The ends lost 2 bases at V and 7 bases at J; junction bases unmatched: 4. Germline V gives CDR1 SEHNR, CDR2 FQNEAQ (reference sequence). To note about this clone: Its antigen is unidentified.

Generated by immunoSEQ multiplex PCR, the TCRdb table keeps only in-frame clones and is missing some. This sample has about 19,000 clones, with 79% found just once. The clonotype was recovered from an adult with an advanced solid tumor such as melanoma, head and neck, liver or kidney cancer. The material sequenced was CD4+ or CD8+ T cells sorted from blood, taken in a trial of the OX40 agonist ivuxolimab. This chain uses TRBV7-9 with TRBJ1-5; the match to TRBD1 covers 8 bases. CDR3 residues: CASSLTTGDQPQHF. The CDR3 coding sequence is TGTGCCAGCAGCTTAACGACAGGGGACCAGCCCCAGCATTTT.